These T cell receptor beta chains were read from a single sample in a study of blood T cell repertoires in COVID-19. Assay used: immunoSEQ multiplex PCR; TCRdb lists only in-frame clones, some missing. The repertoire has some 130,000 clones, approximately 80% of them found once; the top ten carry approximately 4%. The specimen sequenced was peripheral blood. The origin of the receptors is a woman over 75 with acute or convalescent COVID-19. Both conserved end residues are part of each CDR3. The order of the fields is V gene, D gene, clone size, J gene, CDR3 protein, CDR3 DNA. The D gene is left open where the match is weak. Size is stated for part of the rows, as once, few or many counts, or as a class when the clone is expanded.

v_call: TRBV30; d_call: .; clone_size: .; j_call: TRBJ1-5; cdr3_aa: CAWSRSSNQPQHF; cdr3_nt: TGTGCCTGGAGCCGTAGTAGCAATCAGCCCCAGCATTTT
v_call: TRBV20-1; d_call: .; clone_size: .; j_call: TRBJ1-5; cdr3_aa: CSASIRGAGQPQHF; cdr3_nt: TGCAGTGCTAGTATTAGGGGCGCAGGTCAGCCCCAGCATTTT
v_call: TRBV4-2; d_call: .; clone_size: .; j_call: TRBJ1-2; cdr3_aa: CASSLEGGNYGYTF; cdr3_nt: TGTGCCAGCAGCCTCGAGGGTGGAAACTATGGCTACACCTTC
v_call: TRBV30; d_call: .; clone_size: .; j_call: TRBJ1-1; cdr3_aa: CAWSVGRNTEAFF; cdr3_nt: TGTGCCTGGAGTGTGGGCAGGAACACTGAAGCTTTCTTT
v_call: TRBV7-3; d_call: .; clone_size: .; j_call: TRBJ2-2; cdr3_aa: CASSERTTGELFF; cdr3_nt: TGTGCCAGCAGCGAGCGGACTACCGGGGAGCTGTTTTTT
v_call: TRBV19; d_call: .; clone_size: .; j_call: TRBJ2-3; cdr3_aa: CASSIDTRGMADTQYF; cdr3_nt: TGTGCCAGTAGTATAGATACCCGGGGGATGGCAGATACGCAGTATTTT
v_call: TRBV19; d_call: .; clone_size: .; j_call: TRBJ1-5; cdr3_aa: CASSLDRTYSNQPQHF; cdr3_nt: TGTGCCAGTAGCCTCGACAGGACCTATAGCAATCAGCCCCAGCATTTT
v_call: TRBV27; d_call: TRBD1; clone_size: .; j_call: TRBJ1-4; cdr3_aa: CASTLPDRENEKLFF; cdr3_nt: TGTGCCAGCACCCTCCCGGACAGGGAAAATGAAAAACTGTTTTTT
v_call: TRBV19; d_call: TRBD1; clone_size: .; j_call: TRBJ2-5; cdr3_aa: CASSGVNRGEETQYF; cdr3_nt: TGTGCCAGTAGTGGCGTCAACAGGGGTGAAGAGACCCAGTACTTC
v_call: TRBV15; d_call: .; clone_size: once; j_call: TRBJ1-6; cdr3_aa: CATSRAWENSPLHF; cdr3_nt: TGTGCCACCAGCAGAGCTTGGGAGAATTCACCCCTCCACTTT
v_call: TRBV7-2; d_call: TRBD2; clone_size: .; j_call: TRBJ2-7; cdr3_aa: CASSLAASRAGGEQYF; cdr3_nt: TGTGCCAGCAGCTTAGCGGCCTCGCGAGCGGGAGGCGAGCAGTACTTC
v_call: TRBV7-2; d_call: .; clone_size: .; j_call: TRBJ1-1; cdr3_aa: CASSLARGSNMNTEAFF; cdr3_nt: TGTGCCAGCAGCTTAGCGCGGGGGTCCAACATGAACACTGAAGCTTTCTTT
v_call: TRBV14; d_call: .; clone_size: once; j_call: TRBJ1-1; cdr3_aa: CASSQDFLAEAFF; cdr3_nt: TGTGCCAGCAGCCAAGATTTCCTTGCTGAAGCTTTCTTT
v_call: TRBV19; d_call: .; clone_size: .; j_call: TRBJ1-2; cdr3_aa: CASSSMDSPVYGYTF; cdr3_nt: TGTGCCAGTAGTTCCATGGACAGCCCGGTATACGGCTACACCTTC
v_call: TRBV4-3; d_call: TRBD2; clone_size: .; j_call: TRBJ2-5; cdr3_aa: CASSQDGQGGRETQYF; cdr3_nt: TGCGCCAGCAGCCAAGATGGTCAGGGAGGGCGAGAGACCCAGTACTTC
v_call: TRBV3-1/TRBV3-2; d_call: .; clone_size: few; j_call: TRBJ1-2; cdr3_aa: CASSQAGDNYGYTF; cdr3_nt: TGTGCCAGCAGCCAAGCCGGGGATAACTATGGCTACACCTTC